This T cell receptor beta chain was obtained from a study of technical replicates of blood from a handful of donors. Repertoires were generated with immunoSEQ multiplex PCR, while TCRdb's copy carries only in-frame clones and drops some. The sample gives 65,000 to 90,000 clones, 92% of which show up once; more than 0.25% is in the top ten. This clone was detected once. In germline, CDR1 is DFQATT, CDR2 SNEGSKA (reference sequence). The CDR3 covers 11 residues. Trimming removed 6 bases at V and 7 bases at J, with 12 bases between. This sequence was found in a human donor in good health. The material sequenced was T cells isolated from PBMCs. The rearrangement joins TRBV20-1 to TRBJ1-2, with no clear D. The CDR3: CSAPNPPGYTF. The CDR3 DNA follows: TGCAGTGCCCCTAATCCCCCTGGCTACACCTTC.